This passage covers 19 T cell receptor beta chains from one sample sequenced in a study of cytomegalovirus exposure and HLA in healthy donors. Use of 60 Vbeta and 13 Jbeta primers characterized the PCR. Sequencing used immunoSEQ multiplex PCR; TCRdb keeps in-frame clones, though not all of them. The table shows 100,000 to 150,000 clones, with 15% to 17% occurring only once. Sequencing was done on a sample of PBMCs. The receptors shown here come from a woman between 18 and 29 years old in good health and CMV-seronegative.

This clone was counted only a few times. This rearrangement joins TRBV4-2 to TRBJ1-2; D is perhaps TRBD1 (5 bases). V was trimmed by 5 bases and J by 4 bases, leaving 11 bases between them. The V gene's germline CDR1 is LGHNA and CDR2 YNFKEQ. There are 13 residues in the CDR3. CDR3 nucleotides: TGTGCCAGCAGCGGGGCAGGCGGCTATGGCTACACCTTC. Protein: CASSGAGGYGYTF.

The genes are TRBV30 and TRBJ1-3; D unresolved. Germline CDR1 is GTSNPN and CDR2 is SVGIG (reference sequence). Trimming shortened V by 3 bases and J by 0 bases, and 27 bases separated the two germline ends. CDR3 size: 20 residues. CDR3 coding DNA: TGTGCCTGGAGATGGGCCTCACCGACCCGGGGTAGCGTCTCTGGAAACACCATATATTTT. Its translation is CAWRWASPTRGSVSGNTIYF.

This chain joins TRBV15 and TRBJ1-2; a weak D match, TRBD1 (5 bases). Trimming pared 1 base from V and 5 bases from J, leaving 20 bases between. This CDR3 is built from 17 residues. Germline CDR1 and CDR2: LNHNV and YYDKDF (reference sequence). DNA for the CDR3: TGTGCCACCAGCAGAGTCAACCTGGGACCGGAGGGATATGGCTACACCTTC. Translated, it gives CATSRVNLGPEGYGYTF.

The table lists this clone with a few counts. J is TRBJ1-2 and V is TRBV28; 8 bases match TRBD1. Germline CDR1 is MDHEN and CDR2 is SYDVKM. Germline trimming cut 2 bases from V and 4 bases from J; bases unmatched to any gene: 6. The CDR3 contains 15 residues. Here the CDR3 reads CASSLPTGVSYGYTF. CDR3 coding DNA: TGTGCCAGCAGTTTACCGACAGGGGTTAGCTATGGCTACACCTTC.

This chain uses TRBV2 with TRBJ2-5; 8 nucleotides line up with TRBD1. Germline assignment: CDR1 SNHLY and CDR2 FYNNEI. This CDR3 region has 16 residues. V dropped 4 bases and J dropped 7; count of bases not matched to a gene: 14. The CDR3 coding sequence is TGTGCCAGCAGTGTATTAGGCAGGGGGCAATCGGGGACCCAGTACTTC. Translated, it gives CASSVLGRGQSGTQYF.

This clone showed up just a few times. The chain links TRBV5-6 to TRBJ2-5; D possibly corresponds to TRBD2 (5 bases). The DNA end is more similar to TRBJ2-7, so the J call may be wrong. Germline-derived CDR1 and CDR2 are SGHDT and YYEEEE. The CDR3 covers 15 residues. The CDR3 loop reads CASSPRSGGFYEQYF. In DNA, the CDR3 is TGTGCCAGCAGCCCAAGGAGCGGAGGTTTCTACGAGCAGTACTTC.

This clone was seen more than once but under ten times. The V gene is TRBV29-1, the J gene TRBJ1-1; 12 bases map to TRBD1. V lost 5 bases to trimming and J lost 1 base; unmatched junction nucleotides: 8. The length of the CDR3 is 16 residues. Germline V gives CDR1 SQVTM, CDR2 ANQGSEA. CDR3 region: CSVLGQGAVGNTEAFF. CDR3 nucleotides: TGCAGCGTTCTGGGACAGGGGGCAGTTGGGAACACTGAAGCTTTCTTT.

This clone has only a few counts. The rearrangement joins TRBV7-2 to TRBJ2-7; TRBD1 might be the D (6 bases). V shed 2 bases and J shed 2 bases, with 19 bases lying between them. This CDR3 is built from 17 residues. Germline CDR1 SGHTA, CDR2 FQGNSA. The CDR3 region is CASSLTGSVTGTYEQYF. CDR3 bases: TGTGCCAGCAGCTTAACAGGGTCAGTAACGGGGACCTACGAGCAGTACTTC.

This clone was recorded a few times. This sequence joins TRBV15 and TRBJ1-1; weak D call: TRBD1 (5 bases). Germline CDR1 and CDR2: LNHNV and YYDKDF (reference sequence). Trimming shortened V by 5 bases and J by 4 bases, and 8 bases separated the two germline ends. The CDR3 consists of 12 residues. CDR3 region: CATSPQGTEAFF. CDR3 DNA sequence: TGTGCCACCAGCCCGCAGGGCACTGAAGCTTTCTTT.

CDR3 loop: CASSRSVGELFF. The CDR3 nucleotides read TGTGCCAGCAGCCGTTCGGTCGGGGAGCTGTTTTTT. The chain is built from TRBV7-2 and TRBJ2-2; D not certain. CDR1 and CDR2 (germline): SGHTA, FQGNSA. The CDR3 loop spans 12 amino acids. V dropped 5 bases and J dropped 7 bases, with 8 bases sitting between them.

The chain carries TRBV2 and TRBJ1-1; 7 nucleotides agree with TRBD1. After removal of 7 bases from V and 3 bases from J, the junction contained 8 bases not matched to a gene. The CDR3 loop spans 14 amino acids. Germline assignment: CDR1 SNHLY and CDR2 FYNNEI. CDR3: CASKGRGQYTEAFF. The CDR3 DNA reads TGTGCCAGCAAGGGTCGGGGACAGTACACTGAAGCTTTCTTT.

This chain links TRBV15 with TRBJ1-2; 8 bases are shared with TRBD1. Germline V gene sequence: CDR1 LNHNV, CDR2 YYDKDF (reference sequence). The CDR3 is 14 amino acids. V dropped 4 bases and J dropped 5; count of bases not matched to a gene: 6. CDR3 in amino acids: CATSNGQGIYGYTF. The CDR3 region has the DNA TGTGCCACCAGCAACGGACAGGGAATTTATGGCTACACCTTC.

The chain carries TRBV6-5 and TRBJ1-4; TRBD1 might be the D (6 bases). The CDR3 contains 15 residues. Germline loops: CDR1 MNHEY, CDR2 SVGAGI. V was trimmed by 2 bases and J by 8 bases, leaving 15 bases between them. The CDR3 DNA reads as TGTGCCAGCAGTTACCAGCGGGGGCCAGGGGAAAAACTGTTTTTT. As protein: CASSYQRGPGEKLFF.

The gene calls are TRBV27 and TRBJ2-5; tentatively, D is TRBD2 (6 bases). Germline V gene data show CDR1 as MNHEY and CDR2 as SMNVEV (reference sequence). This CDR3 has 15 amino acids. V dropped 5 bases and J dropped 4 bases, with 17 bases sitting between them. The CDR3 is CASSPRDFPPETQYF. CDR3 DNA sequence: TGTGCCAGCAGTCCAAGGGACTTCCCACCAGAGACCCAGTACTTC.

The V and J genes are TRBV5-4 and TRBJ2-7, with 8 bases lining up with TRBD1. J lost 2 bases, V lost 4 bases, and 8 bases had no gene match. The germline V gene has CDR1 SGHNT and CDR2 YYREEE (reference sequence). The CDR3 is made up of 15 amino acids. CDR3 residues: CASSGVGTGTYEQYF. The CDR3 nucleotides read TGTGCCAGCAGCGGGGTAGGGACAGGAACCTACGAGCAGTACTTC. The full variable domain, rest sourced from reference TRBV5-4 and TRBJ2-7, is ETGVTQSPTHLIKTRGQQVTLRCSSQSGHNTVSWYQQALGQGPQFIFQYYREEENGRGNFPPRFSGLQFPNYSSELNVNALELDDSALYLCASSGVGTGTYEQYFGPGTRLTVT.

Only a few counts were recorded for this clone. The chain is built from TRBV9 and TRBJ2-5; possible D gene TRBD2, 6 bases. This CDR3 has 14 residues. Germline V gene data show CDR1 as SGDLS and CDR2 as YYNGEE. Trimming removed 4 bases from V and 5 bases from J, with 15 bases in between. In nucleotides, the CDR3 is TGTGCCAGCAGCCCCTCACCGGGGGTCGAGACCCAGTACTTC. Protein product: CASSPSPGVETQYF.

V and J are TRBV6-4 and TRBJ2-3; 8 bases map to TRBD2. With V trimmed by 0 bases and J by 5 bases, 7 bases remained unmatched. Germline loops: CDR1 MRHNA, CDR2 SNTAGT. This CDR3 region has 16 residues. CDR3 DNA sequence: TGTGCCAGCAGTGACTCGAACGGGGGGGCCGTAGATACGCAGTATTTT. Translating it yields CASSDSNGGAVDTQYF.

This clone was counted between two and nine times. The rearrangement uses TRBV14 and TRBJ1-4; D unclear. The CDR3 loop spans 12 amino acids. Trimming shortened V by 1 base and J by 9 bases, and 6 bases separated the two germline ends. The germline gives CDR1 SGHDN, CDR2 FVKESK. CDR3 sequence: CASSQGAQKLFF. In DNA form, the CDR3 reads TGTGCCAGCAGCCAAGGGGCCCAAAAACTGTTTTTT.

This clone has a handful of counts. This sequence joins TRBV2 and TRBJ2-1; no clear D gene. V was shortened by 6 bases and J by 5 bases, with 8 bases between the two germline ends. The CDR3 covers 12 residues. Per germline, CDR1 SNHLY and CDR2 FYNNEI. The CDR3 sequence: CASSPVDNEQFF. Here the CDR3 DNA reads TGTGCCAGCAGCCCGGTGGACAATGAGCAGTTCTTC.